A selection of T cell receptor delta chains follows, all from one sample in a study of Vδ1+ human thymocytes. TCRdb reanalysed the multiplex PCR reads with CATT. Of about 75,000 delta-chain clones listed, approximately 37% are singletons. The sequenced sample consisted of Vdelta1+ gamma-delta thymocytes from the thymus. These receptors were taken from a boy less than two years old who had congenital heart surgery. CDR3s include the opening cysteine and the closing phenylalanine or tryptophan. Each record gives: D gene, J gene, clone size, V gene, CDR3 protein, CDR3 DNA. The D gene is left open where the match is weak. Clone size, where shown, is once, few, many, or a class for clones that have expanded.

TRDD3 TRDJ1 - TRDV1 CALGELASGGQRPSRYTDKLIF TGTGCTCTTGGGGAACTTGCTTCTGGGGGACAAAGGCCCTCTCGGTACACCGATAAACTCATCTTT
TRDD3 TRDJ1 few TRDV1 CALGERLRKGGFPGPDKLIF TGTGCTCTTGGGGAACGACTGCGTAAGGGGGGATTCCCTGGCCCCGATAAACTCATCTTT
- TRDJ1 few TRDV1 CALGEPLVWDRVKPSTDKLIF TGTGCTCTTGGGGAACCCCTCGTCTGGGATCGAGTGAAACCTTCCACCGATAAACTCATCTTT
- TRDJ1 - TRDV1 CALGAVGADSSEADKLIF TGTGCTCTTGGGGCTGTCGGAGCGGATTCATCGGAGGCCGATAAACTCATCTTT
TRDD3 TRDJ1 - TRDV1 CALGGPTANWGSQFDKLIF TGTGCTCTTGGGGGCCCAACGGCGAACTGGGGATCCCAATTCGATAAACTCATCTTT
TRDD3 TRDJ1 - TRDV1 CALGELVAGVLGDDDKLIF TGTGCTCTTGGGGAACTAGTAGCGGGGGTACTGGGGGATGACGATAAACTCATCTTT
- TRDJ1 few TRDV1 CALGKNLRLWGYGETDKLIF TGTGCTCTTGGGAAAAATCTCCGCCTTTGGGGGTACGGGGAGACCGATAAACTCATCTTT
- TRDJ1 - TRDV1 CALGVFTRYEDTDKLIF TGTGCTCTTGGGGTTTTCACGAGGTATGAAGACACCGATAAACTCATCTTT
- TRDJ1 few TRDV1 CALGGYQRNTDKLIF TGTGCTCTTGGGGGATACCAGCGAAACACCGATAAACTCATCTTT
- TRDJ1 - TRDV1 CALGELERGGGTRYTDKLIF TGTGCTCTTGGGGAACTAGAACGTGGGGGGGGAACCCGGTACACCGATAAACTCATCTTT
- TRDJ1 - TRDV1 CALGEPSYVPGGDFDDKLIF TGTGCTCTTGGGGAACCTTCCTACGTCCCTGGGGGAGACTTTGACGATAAACTCATCTTT
- TRDJ1 few TRDV1 CALGDPGGTYTDKLIF TGTGCTCTTGGGGACCCTGGAGGGACGTACACCGATAAACTCATCTTT
TRDD3 TRDJ3 - TRDV2 CACDTGPGDTPWDTRQMFF TGTGCCTGTGACACTGGACCTGGGGATACGCCCTGGGACACCCGACAGATGTTTTTC
- TRDJ2 - TRDV1 CALGAPRGYWEVFSGTAQLFF TGTGCTCTTGGGGCCCCTCGAGGGTACTGGGAGGTATTCAGTGGGACAGCACAACTCTTCTTT
TRDD3 TRDJ1 few TRDV2 CACDIANLYWGISETDKLIF TGTGCCTGTGACATCGCAAACTTGTACTGGGGGATAAGTGAAACCGATAAACTCATCTTT
- TRDJ1 - TRDV1 CALGELEVSPTCRKRERESDKLIF TGTGCTCTTGGGGAACTAGAGGTGAGCCCTACGTGTAGGAAACGGGAGCGGGAAAGCGATAAACTCATCTTT
- TRDJ1 - TRDV1 CALGEYSPFALPYTDKLIF TGTGCTCTTGGGGAATACTCCCCTTTCGCCCTGCCGTACACCGATAAACTCATCTTT
- TRDJ1 - TRDV1 CALGEWYCGIQAYTDKLIF TGTGCTCTTGGGGAATGGTACTGTGGGATTCAAGCGTACACCGATAAACTCATCTTT
TRDD3 TRDJ1 many TRDV2 CACDTGVGDKRQWHTDKLIF TGTGCCTGTGACACCGGGGTGGGGGATAAACGTCAATGGCACACCGATAAACTCATCTTT
TRDD3 TRDJ1 - TRDV1 CALGEPAHGWGISLIF TGTGCTCTTGGGGAACCCGCCCACGGCTGGGGGATTTCACTCATCTTT
TRDD3 TRDJ1 - TRDV1 CALGELGPYWGIGADKLIF TGTGCTCTTGGGGAACTAGGTCCTTACTGGGGGATTGGCGCCGATAAACTCATCTTT
- TRDJ1 few TRDV1 CALGELLPKKIPVLGPDKLIF TGTGCTCTTGGGGAACTTCTCCCGAAAAAGATACCTGTACTGGGTCCCGATAAACTCATCTTT
TRDD3 TRDJ1 - TRDV1 CALGGPTPLAGGSVGDKLIF TGTGCTCTTGGGGGTCCTACTCCCCTGGCTGGGGGATCCGTTGGCGATAAACTCATCTTT